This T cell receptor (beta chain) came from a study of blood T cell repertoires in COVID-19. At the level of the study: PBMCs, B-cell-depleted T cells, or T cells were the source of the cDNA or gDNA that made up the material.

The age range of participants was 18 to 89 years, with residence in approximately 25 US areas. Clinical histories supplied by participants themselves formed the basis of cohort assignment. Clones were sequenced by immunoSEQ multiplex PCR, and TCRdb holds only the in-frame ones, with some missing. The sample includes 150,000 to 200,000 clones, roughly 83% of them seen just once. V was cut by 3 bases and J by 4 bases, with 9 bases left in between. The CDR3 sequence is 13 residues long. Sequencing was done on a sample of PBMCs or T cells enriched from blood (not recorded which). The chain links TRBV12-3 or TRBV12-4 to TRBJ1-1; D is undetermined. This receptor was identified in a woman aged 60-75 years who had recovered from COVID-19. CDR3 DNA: TGTGCCAGCAGTTTTGGGCAGGCCACTGAAGCTTTCTTT. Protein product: CASSFGQATEAFF.